The present entry profiles one T cell receptor beta chain with its context. Its cognate antigen has yet to be identified. One base away there is no much larger clone; base qualities are not given. This specimen belongs to a study of PD-L1 blockade in urothelial cancer (dated by TCRdb to 2016 to 2017). Background on the whole study: Every patient began therapy around 2014 and was given atezolizumab 1,200 mg intravenously every 3 weeks. About 85% of the roughly 30 patients were males with bladder-origin urothelial cancer, and 18 of 29 reported a prior smoking history. Patients had an ECOG performance status of 0 or 1 and had received between 0 and 3 prior chemotherapy regimens. Blood samples were analyzed at 3 weeks after treatment start (second dose) and at 6 weeks after treatment start. A median of around 150,000 T cells and approximately 86,000 unique TCRs was obtained from blood samples, and a median clonality of approximately 0.08 was observed. Somatic, immune and clinical correlates of response to PD-L1 blockade with atezolizumab in urothelial cancer were the focus of an exploratory multi-omic analysis. Pretreatment tumor samples and matched peripheral blood, collected serially before and after atezolizumab treatment, underwent TCR sequencing. Progression-free survival longer than 6 months counted as durable clinical benefit, and TCR features were additionally tested against both progression-free and overall survival. In the same patients, whole exome sequencing and RNA sequencing of pretreatment tumors were performed in addition to TCR sequencing. Durable clinical benefit was achieved by nine patients but not by the remaining 20. Over 28 patients had pretreatment blood TCR-seq, about 25 had at least one posttreatment blood collection, and about 25 had tumor TCR-seq.

What the time point label conveys for this sample: peripheral blood 6 weeks after treatment start. The cohort comprised more than 25 patients with locally advanced or metastatic urothelial carcinoma treated at Memorial Sloan Kettering on a trial protocol. Peripheral blood mononuclear cells were collected pretreatment and during treatment, at between 1 and 8 total time points per patient. The Qiagen DNeasy Blood extraction kit was used to purify genomic DNA from total PBMCs and tumor samples. PBMCs were collected pretreatment and during treatment, and were isolated and stored as previously described. Synthetic TCR analog templates were spiked into each PCR to estimate absolute template abundance from read counts. Using the immunoSEQ assay, TCRbeta CDR3 regions were amplified from genomic DNA with bias-controlled V and J gene primers. Rearranged TCRbeta segments were sequenced at approximately 20X coverage. The original methods were these. Clustering was used to correct sequencing errors, and CDR3s were annotated against IMGT so that V, D and J genes could be assigned. Downstream analyses used only productive TCRbeta rearrangements, leaving out any out-of-frame or stop-codon sequences. Clonality was computed as one minus Shannon entropy normalized by the log of the number of unique productive sequences. Clones differing between time points or between blood and tumor were identified by Fisher's exact test with Benjamini-Hochberg correction at adjusted p below 0.01. Not all clones reach the TCRdb copy of this immuneACCESS table, which keeps in-frame sequences only. Checked studies attribute under half of the gap to unresolved V genes and leave the rest unexplained. Clonal size and the V and J genes are those of that table, whereas D and trimming came from the DNA. The sample has tens of thousands of clones on record, 79% of them singletons. The ten largest make up 3% to 3.5% of the sample.

Findings and caveats that apply to the study as a whole: A pretreatment peripheral blood TCR clonality below the median was linked to improved progression-free and overall survival. Among patients with durable benefit, tumor-associated TCR clones showed greater expansion in peripheral blood 3 weeks after treatment started (n ≈ 20, p = 0.022). Because the sample size was small (n ≈ 28) and many of the analyses were exploratory, the results are meant to be hypothesis-generating.

From its cysteine to its phenylalanine, the CDR3 spans 15 amino acids. This entry keeps only the CDR3 DNA: 45 bases, framed from base 1. CDR1 and CDR2, per the germline V gene, are SGHNT and YENEEA. Germline trimming amounts to 5 bases on V and 3 bases on J, with 6 as the count of junction bases outside the gene matches. The specimen comprised PBMCs, sampled around atezolizumab (anti-PD-L1) treatment. The sequence was collected from a man in his 70s with urothelial cancer. The receptor chain draws on TRBV11-3 and TRBJ2-1; the central 8 bases match TRBD2. The nucleotides are TGTGCCAGCAGCACCACTAGCGGTTACTACAATGAGCAGTTCTTC. The encoded protein is CASSTTSGYYNEQFF.